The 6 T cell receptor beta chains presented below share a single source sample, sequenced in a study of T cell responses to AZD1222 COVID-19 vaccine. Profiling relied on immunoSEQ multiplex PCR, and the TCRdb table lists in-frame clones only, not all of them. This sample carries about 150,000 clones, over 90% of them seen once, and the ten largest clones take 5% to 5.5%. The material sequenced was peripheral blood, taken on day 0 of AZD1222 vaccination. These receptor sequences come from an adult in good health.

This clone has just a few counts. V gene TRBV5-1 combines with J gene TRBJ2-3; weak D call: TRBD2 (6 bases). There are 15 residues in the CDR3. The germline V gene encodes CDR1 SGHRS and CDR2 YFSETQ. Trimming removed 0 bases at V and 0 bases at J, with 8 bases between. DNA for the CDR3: TGCGCCAGCAGCTTGGAGAGCGGGAGCACAGATACGCAGTATTTT. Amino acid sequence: CASSLESGSTDTQYF.

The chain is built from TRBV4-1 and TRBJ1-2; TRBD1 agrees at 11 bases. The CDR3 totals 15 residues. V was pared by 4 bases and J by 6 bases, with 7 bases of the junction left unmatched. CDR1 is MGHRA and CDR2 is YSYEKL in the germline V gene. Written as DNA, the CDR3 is TGCGCCAGCAGCCGAGGCCGGACAGGGGGCAATGGCTACACCTTC. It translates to CASSRGRTGGNGYTF.

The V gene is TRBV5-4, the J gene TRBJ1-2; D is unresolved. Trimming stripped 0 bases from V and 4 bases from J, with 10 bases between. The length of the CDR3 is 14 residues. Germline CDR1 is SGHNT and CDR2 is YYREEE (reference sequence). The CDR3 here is CASSLATGSYGYTF. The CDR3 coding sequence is TGTGCCAGCAGCTTGGCAACCGGGAGCTATGGCTACACCTTC.

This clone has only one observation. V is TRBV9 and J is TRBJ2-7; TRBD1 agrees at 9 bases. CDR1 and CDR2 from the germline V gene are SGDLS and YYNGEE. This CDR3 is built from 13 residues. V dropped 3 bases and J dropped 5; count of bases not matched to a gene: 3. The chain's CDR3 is CASSDRGQDEQYF. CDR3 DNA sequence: TGTGCCAGCAGCGACAGGGGGCAAGACGAGCAGTACTTC. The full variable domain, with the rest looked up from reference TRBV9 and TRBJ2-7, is DSGVTQTPKHLITATGQRVTLRCSPRSGDLSVYWYQQSLDQGLQFLIQYYNGEERAKGNILERFSAQQFPDLHSELNLSSLELGDSALYFCASSDRGQDEQYFGPGTRLTVT.

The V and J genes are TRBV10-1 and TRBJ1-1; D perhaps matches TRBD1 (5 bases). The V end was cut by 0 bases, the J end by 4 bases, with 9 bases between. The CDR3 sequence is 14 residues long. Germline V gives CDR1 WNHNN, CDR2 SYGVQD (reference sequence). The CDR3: CASSESLGTTEAFF. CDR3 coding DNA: TGCGCCAGCAGTGAGTCTTTAGGGACCACTGAAGCTTTCTTT.

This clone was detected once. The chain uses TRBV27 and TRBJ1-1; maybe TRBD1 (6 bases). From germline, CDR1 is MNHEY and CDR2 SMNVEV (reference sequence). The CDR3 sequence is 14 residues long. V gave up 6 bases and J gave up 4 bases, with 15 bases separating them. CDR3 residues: CASSPEGGFTEAFF. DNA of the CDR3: TGTGCCAGCAGCCCCGAAGGGGGGTTCACTGAAGCTTTCTTT.